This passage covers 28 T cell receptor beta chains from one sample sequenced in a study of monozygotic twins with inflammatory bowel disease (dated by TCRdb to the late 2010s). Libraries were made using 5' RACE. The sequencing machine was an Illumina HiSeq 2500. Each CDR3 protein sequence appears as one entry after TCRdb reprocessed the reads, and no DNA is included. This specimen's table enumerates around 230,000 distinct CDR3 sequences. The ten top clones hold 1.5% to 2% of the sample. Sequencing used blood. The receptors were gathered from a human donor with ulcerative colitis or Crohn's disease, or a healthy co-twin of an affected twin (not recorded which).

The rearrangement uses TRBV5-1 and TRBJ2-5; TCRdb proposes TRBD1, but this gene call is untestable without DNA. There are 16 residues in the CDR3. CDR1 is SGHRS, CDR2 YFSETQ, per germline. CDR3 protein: CASSLSLDRGLETQYF.

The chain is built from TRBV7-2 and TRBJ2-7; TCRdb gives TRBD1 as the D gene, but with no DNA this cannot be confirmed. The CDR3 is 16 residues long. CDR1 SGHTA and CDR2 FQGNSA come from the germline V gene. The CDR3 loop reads CASSPPERPQTYEQYF.

CDR3 in amino acids: CASSLWSGAGELYSTDTQYF. V usage is TRBV5-4 and J usage is TRBJ2-3; TCRdb reports TRBD1, a call that lacks DNA to check it against. Germline CDR1 is SGHNT and CDR2 is YYREEE (reference sequence). This CDR3 contains 20 residues.

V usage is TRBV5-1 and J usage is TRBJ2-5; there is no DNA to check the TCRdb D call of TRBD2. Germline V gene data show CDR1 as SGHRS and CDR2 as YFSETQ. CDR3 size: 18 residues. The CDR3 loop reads CASSFLRLSGGEQETQYF. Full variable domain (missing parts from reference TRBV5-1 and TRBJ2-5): KAGVTQTPRYLIKTRGQQVTLSCSPISGHRSVSWYQQTPGQGLQFLFEYFSETQRNKGNFPGRFSGRQFSNSRSEMNVSTLELGDSALYLCASSFLRLSGGEQETQYFGPGTRLLVL.

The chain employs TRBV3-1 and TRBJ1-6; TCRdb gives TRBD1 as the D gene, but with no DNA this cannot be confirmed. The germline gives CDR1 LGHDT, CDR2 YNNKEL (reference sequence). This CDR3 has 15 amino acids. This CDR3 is CASRMGPALNSPLHF.

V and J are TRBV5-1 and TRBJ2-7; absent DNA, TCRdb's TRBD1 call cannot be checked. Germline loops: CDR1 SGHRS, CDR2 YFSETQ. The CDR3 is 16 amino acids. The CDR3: CASSLVGTGSAYEQYF.

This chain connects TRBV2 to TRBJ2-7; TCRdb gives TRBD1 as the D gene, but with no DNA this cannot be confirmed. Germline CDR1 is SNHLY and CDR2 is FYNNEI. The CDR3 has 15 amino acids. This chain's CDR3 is CASSSAGTGPYEQYF.

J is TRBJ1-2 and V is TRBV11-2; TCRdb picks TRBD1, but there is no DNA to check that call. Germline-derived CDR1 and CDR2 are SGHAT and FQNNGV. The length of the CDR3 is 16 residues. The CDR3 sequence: CASSIRPSGTEYGYTF.

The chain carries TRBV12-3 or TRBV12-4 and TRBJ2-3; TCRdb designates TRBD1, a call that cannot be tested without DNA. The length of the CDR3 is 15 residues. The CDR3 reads CASSLLGVGIDTQYF.

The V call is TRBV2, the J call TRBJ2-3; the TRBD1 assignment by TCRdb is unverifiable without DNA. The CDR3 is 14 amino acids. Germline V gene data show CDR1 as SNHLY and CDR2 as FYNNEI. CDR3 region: CASRGTGRTDTQYF. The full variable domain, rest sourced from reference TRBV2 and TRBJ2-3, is EPEVTQTPSHQVTQMGQEVILRCVPISNHLYFYWYRQILGQKVEFLVSFYNNEISEKSEIFDDQFSVERPDGSNFTLKIRSTKLEDSAMYFCASRGTGRTDTQYFGPGTRLTVL.

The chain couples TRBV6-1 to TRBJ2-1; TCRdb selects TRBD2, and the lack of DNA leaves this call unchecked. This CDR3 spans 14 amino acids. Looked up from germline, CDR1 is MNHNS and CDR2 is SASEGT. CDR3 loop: CASNSGTKYNEQFF.

CDR3 sequence reads: CATSSPPAVTYGYTF. The V call is TRBV15, the J call TRBJ1-2; the D gene TCRdb calls, TRBD1, cannot be checked with no DNA. CDR1 is LNHNV, CDR2 YYDKDF, per germline (reference sequence). The CDR3 loop spans 15 amino acids.

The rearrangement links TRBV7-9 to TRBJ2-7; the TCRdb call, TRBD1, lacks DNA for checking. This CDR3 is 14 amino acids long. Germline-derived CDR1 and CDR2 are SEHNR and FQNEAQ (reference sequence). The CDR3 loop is CASSLGRGTYEQYF. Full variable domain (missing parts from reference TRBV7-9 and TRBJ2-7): DTGVSQNPRHKITKRGQNVTFRCDPISEHNRLYWYRQTLGQGPEFLTYFQNEAQLEKSRLLSDRFSAERPKGSFSTLEIQRTEQGDSAMYLCASSLGRGTYEQYFGPGTRLTVT.

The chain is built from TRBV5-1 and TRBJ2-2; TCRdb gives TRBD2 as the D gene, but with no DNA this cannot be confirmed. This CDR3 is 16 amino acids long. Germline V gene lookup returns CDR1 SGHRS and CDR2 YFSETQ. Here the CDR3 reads CASSRSGGRNTGELFF.

The CDR3 spells CASSLVGGGLNTEAFF. The V and J genes are TRBV7-8 and TRBJ1-1. Germline CDR1 and CDR2: SGHVS and FQNEAQ. The CDR3 has 16 amino acids.

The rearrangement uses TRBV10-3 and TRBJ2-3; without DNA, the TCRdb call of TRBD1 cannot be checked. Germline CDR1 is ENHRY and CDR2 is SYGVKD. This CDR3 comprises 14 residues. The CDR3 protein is CAISRGQGSDTQYF.

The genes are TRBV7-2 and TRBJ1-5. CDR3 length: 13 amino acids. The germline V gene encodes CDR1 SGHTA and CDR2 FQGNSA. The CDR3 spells CASSLGKDQPQHF. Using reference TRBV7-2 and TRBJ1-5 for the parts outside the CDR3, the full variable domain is GAGVSQSPSNKVTEKGKDVELRCDPISGHTALYWYRQSLGQGLEFLIYFQGNSAPDKSGLPSDRFSAERTGGSVSTLTIQRTQQEDSAVYLCASSLGKDQPQHFGDGTRLSIL.

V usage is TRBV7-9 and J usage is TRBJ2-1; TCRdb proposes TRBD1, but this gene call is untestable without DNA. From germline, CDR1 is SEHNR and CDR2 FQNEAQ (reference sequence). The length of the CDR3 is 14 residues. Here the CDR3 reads CASSFGTVLNEQFF.

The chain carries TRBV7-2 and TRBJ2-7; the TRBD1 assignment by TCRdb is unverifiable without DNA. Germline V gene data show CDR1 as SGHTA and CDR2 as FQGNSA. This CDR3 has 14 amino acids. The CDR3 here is CASSSGTGYYEQYF.

The CDR3 spells CSARPRQDHYEQYF. J is TRBJ2-7 and V is TRBV20-1; the D call of TRBD1 rests on TCRdb alone, since no DNA is present to check it. The CDR3 contains 14 residues. The germline V gene has CDR1 DFQATT and CDR2 SNEGSKA (reference sequence).

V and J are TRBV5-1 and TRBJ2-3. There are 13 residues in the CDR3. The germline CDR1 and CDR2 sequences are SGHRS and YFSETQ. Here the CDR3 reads CASHKDSTDTQYF.

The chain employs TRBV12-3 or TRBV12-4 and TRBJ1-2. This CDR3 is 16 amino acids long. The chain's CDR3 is CASSSQPVEANYGYTF.

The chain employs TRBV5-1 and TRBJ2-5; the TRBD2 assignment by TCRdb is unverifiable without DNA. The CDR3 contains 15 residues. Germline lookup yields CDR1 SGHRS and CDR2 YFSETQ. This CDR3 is CASSLATGPQETQYF.

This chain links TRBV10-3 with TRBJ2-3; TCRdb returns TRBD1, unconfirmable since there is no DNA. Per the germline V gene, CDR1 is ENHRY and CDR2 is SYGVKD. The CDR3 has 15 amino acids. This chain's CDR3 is CAISDSRTGGDTQYF.

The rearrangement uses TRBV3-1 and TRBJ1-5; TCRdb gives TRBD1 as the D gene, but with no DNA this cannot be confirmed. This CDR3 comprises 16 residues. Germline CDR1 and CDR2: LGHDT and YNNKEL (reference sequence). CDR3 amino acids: CASSQGTAPSNQPQHF.

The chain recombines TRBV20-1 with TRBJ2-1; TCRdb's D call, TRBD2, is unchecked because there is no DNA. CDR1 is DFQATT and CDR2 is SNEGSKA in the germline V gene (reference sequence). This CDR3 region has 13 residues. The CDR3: CSARWGGLHEQFF.

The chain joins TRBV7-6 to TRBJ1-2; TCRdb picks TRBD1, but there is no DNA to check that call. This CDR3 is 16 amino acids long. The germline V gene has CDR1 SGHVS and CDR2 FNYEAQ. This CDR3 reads CASSLAPGSGSYGYTF.

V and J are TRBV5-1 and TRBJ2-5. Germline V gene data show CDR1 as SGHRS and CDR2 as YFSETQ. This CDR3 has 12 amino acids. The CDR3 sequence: CASSLDAETQYF.